This TCR beta chain was found in a study of molecular identifiers for immune sequencing clone quantification. The bulk TCR libraries were made with methods described before and with listed TCR primers. One entry per CDR3 protein, called by TCRdb with MiXCR from the PCR reads. The repertoire holds about 320,000 distinct CDR3 sequences, with over 20% as singletons. CDR3 size: 14 residues. After removal of 3 bases from V and 3 bases from J, the junction contained 5 bases not matched to a gene. CDR1 and CDR2 (germline): MDHEN, SYDVKM. Comments on this clonotype: This may come from a read error, since a much larger clone is one base off.

The sequenced sample consisted of naive CD8+ T cells from blood, with Jurkat cell RNA spiked in. Subset reported: FACS-sorted CD8+CD4-CCR7+CD45RA+ naive T cells. This rearrangement joins TRBV28 to TRBJ2-7; 7 bases match TRBD1. The receptor comes from a human donor in good health. Some libraries in this study had Jurkat cell RNA spiked in. This chain's CDR3 is CASSFQGVIYEQYF. DNA for the CDR3: TGTGCCAGCAGTTTTCAGGGGGTAATCTACGAGCAGTACTTC.